This TCR beta chain was observed in a study of T cell changes during pregnancy in multiple sclerosis. This clone was seen only a few times. Germline CDR1 MDHEN, CDR2 SYDVKM. Between the trimmed V and J ends, which lost 6 bases and 13 bases, there was a span of 10 bases. The CDR3 spans 11 residues. This table comes from immunoSEQ multiplex PCR, and its TCRdb copy is limited to in-frame clones, with some not included. The table includes 100,000 or so clones, approximately 90% detected once. The material was peripheral blood, obtained in the second trimester of pregnancy. The receptor was derived from a female donor in good health, enrolled as a control in a pregnancy study. V is TRBV28 and J is TRBJ1-6; no firm D call. CDR3 sequence reads: CASSVRSPLHF. CDR3 nucleotides: TGTGCCAGCAGCGTCCGTAGTCCCCTCCACTTT. The full variable domain, rest sourced from reference TRBV28 and TRBJ1-6, is DVKVTQSSRYLVKRTGEKVFLECVQDMDHENMFWYRQDPGLGLRLIYFSYDVKMKEKGDIPEGYSVSREKKERFSLILESASTNQTSMYLCASSVRSPLHFGNGTRLTVT.